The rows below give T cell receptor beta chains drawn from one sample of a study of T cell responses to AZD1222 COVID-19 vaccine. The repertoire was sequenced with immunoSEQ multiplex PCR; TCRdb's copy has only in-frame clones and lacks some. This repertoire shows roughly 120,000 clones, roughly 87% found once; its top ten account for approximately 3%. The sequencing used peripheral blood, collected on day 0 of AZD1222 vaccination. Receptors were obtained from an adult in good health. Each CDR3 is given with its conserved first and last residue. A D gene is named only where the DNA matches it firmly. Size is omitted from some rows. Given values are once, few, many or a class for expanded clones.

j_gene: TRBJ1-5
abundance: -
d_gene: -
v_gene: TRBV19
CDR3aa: CASSINEEPQHF
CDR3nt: TGTGCCAGTAGTATTAATGAGGAGCCCCAGCATTTT

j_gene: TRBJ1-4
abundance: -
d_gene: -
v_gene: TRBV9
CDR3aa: CASSVGSAGHYNEKLFF
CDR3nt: TGTGCCAGCAGCGTAGGGTCGGCAGGCCATTATAATGAAAAACTGTTTTTT

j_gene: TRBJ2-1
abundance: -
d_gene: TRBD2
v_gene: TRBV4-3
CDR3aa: CASSRSGEGTYNEQFF
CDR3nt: TGCGCCAGCAGCCGTAGCGGGGAGGGGACCTACAATGAGCAGTTCTTC

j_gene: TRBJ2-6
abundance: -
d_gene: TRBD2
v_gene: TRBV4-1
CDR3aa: CASSQGLAGESGANVLTF
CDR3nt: TGCGCCAGCAGCCAGGGACTAGCGGGAGAATCTGGGGCCAACGTCCTGACTTTC

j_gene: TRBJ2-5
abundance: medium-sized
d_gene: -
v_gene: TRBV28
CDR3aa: CASSRETQYF
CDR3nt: TGTGCCAGCAGCCGGGAGACCCAGTACTTC

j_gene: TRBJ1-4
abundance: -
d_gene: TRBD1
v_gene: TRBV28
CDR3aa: CATSGSIVGQGYRKLFF
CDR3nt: TGTGCCACCAGCGGCTCGATCGTGGGACAGGGGTACAGAAAACTGTTTTTT

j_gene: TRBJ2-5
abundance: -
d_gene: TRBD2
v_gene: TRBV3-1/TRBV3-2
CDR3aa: CASSQNPSGSETQYF
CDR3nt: TGTGCCAGCAGCCAAAACCCTAGCGGGTCGGAGACCCAGTACTTC

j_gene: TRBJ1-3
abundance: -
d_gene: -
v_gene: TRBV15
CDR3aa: CATSRGAVNSGNTIYF
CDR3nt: TGTGCCACCAGCAGAGGGGCCGTAAACTCTGGAAACACCATATATTTT

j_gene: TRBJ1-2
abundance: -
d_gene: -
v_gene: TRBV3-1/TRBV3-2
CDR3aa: CASSRGQTYGYTF
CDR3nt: TGTGCCAGCAGTCGAGGGCAGACCTATGGCTACACCTTC

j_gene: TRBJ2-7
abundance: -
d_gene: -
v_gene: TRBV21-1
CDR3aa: CASSPGQETYEQYF
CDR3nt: TGTGCCAGCAGCCCCGGACAGGAGACCTACGAGCAGTACTTC

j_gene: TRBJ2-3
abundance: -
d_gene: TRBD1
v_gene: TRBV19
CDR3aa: CASRDRGRADTQYF
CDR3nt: TGTGCCAGTAGGGACAGGGGGCGCGCAGATACGCAGTATTTT

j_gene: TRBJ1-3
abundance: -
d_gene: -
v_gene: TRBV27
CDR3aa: CASSFRGKGSGNTIYF
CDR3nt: TGTGCCAGCAGTTTTAGGGGGAAGGGCTCTGGAAACACCATATATTTT

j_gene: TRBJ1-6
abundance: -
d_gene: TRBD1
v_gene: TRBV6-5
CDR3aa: CASSYSDRTNSPLHF
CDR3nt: TGTGCCAGCAGTTACTCGGACAGGACAAATTCACCCCTCCACTTT

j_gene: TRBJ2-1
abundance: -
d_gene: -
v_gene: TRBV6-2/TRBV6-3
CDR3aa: CASSYSGRERWQFF
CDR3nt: TGTGCCAGCAGTTACTCGGGGCGGGAACGGTGGCAGTTCTTC

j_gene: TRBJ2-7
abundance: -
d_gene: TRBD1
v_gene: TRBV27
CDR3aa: CASSYGTGFNEQYF
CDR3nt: TGTGCCAGCAGCTACGGGACAGGGTTTAACGAGCAGTACTTC

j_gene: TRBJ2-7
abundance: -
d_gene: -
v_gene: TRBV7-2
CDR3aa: CASSWGGYEQYF
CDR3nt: TGTGCCAGCAGCTGGGGCGGCTACGAGCAGTACTTC

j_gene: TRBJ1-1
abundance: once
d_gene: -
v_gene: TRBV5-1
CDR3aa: CASSLGWAEEAFF
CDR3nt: TGCGCCAGCAGCCTAGGTTGGGCAGAGGAAGCTTTCTTT

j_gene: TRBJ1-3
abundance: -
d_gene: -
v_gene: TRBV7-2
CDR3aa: CASTRGGPGNTIYF
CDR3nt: TGTGCCAGCACTCGGGGGGGCCCGGGAAACACCATATATTTT

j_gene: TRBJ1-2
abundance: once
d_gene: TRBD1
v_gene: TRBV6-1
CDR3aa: CASSERQGGVYGYTF
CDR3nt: TGTGCCAGCAGTGAGAGGCAGGGGGGCGTCTATGGCTACACCTTC

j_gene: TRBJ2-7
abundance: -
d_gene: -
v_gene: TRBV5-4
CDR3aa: CASSLETAYEQYF
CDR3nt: TGTGCCAGCAGCTTGGAGACAGCCTACGAGCAGTACTTC

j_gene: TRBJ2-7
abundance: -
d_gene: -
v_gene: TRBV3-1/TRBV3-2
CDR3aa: CASSQRGTRGEQYF
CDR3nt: TGTGCCAGCAGCCAACGTGGGACCAGGGGCGAGCAGTACTTC

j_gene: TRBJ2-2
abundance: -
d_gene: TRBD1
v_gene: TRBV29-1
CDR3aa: CSVGQGVAGELFF
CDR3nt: TGCAGCGTTGGACAGGGAGTCGCCGGGGAGCTGTTTTTT

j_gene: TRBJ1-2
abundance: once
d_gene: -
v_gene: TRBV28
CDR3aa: CASTPAGSRYTF
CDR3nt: TGTGCCAGCACCCCGGCTGGGAGCCGCTACACCTTC

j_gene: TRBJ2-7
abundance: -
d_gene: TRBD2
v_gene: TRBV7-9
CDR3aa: CASSPSGLAGVEQYF
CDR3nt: TGTGCCAGCAGCCCTAGTGGCCTAGCGGGGGTGGAGCAGTACTTC

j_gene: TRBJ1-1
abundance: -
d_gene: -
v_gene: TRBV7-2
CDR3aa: CASSLGGTQNTEAFF
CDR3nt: TGTGCCAGCAGCTTAGGGGGCACGCAGAACACTGAAGCTTTCTTT

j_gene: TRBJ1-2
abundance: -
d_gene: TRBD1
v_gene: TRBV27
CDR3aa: CASSLGQGGGYTF
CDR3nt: TGTGCCAGCAGTCTGGGACAGGGGGGGGGCTACACCTTC

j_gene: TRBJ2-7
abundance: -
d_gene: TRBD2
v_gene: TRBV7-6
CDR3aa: CASSLEVAGVYEQYF
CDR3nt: TGTGCCAGCAGCTTAGAGGTAGCGGGAGTGTACGAGCAGTACTTC